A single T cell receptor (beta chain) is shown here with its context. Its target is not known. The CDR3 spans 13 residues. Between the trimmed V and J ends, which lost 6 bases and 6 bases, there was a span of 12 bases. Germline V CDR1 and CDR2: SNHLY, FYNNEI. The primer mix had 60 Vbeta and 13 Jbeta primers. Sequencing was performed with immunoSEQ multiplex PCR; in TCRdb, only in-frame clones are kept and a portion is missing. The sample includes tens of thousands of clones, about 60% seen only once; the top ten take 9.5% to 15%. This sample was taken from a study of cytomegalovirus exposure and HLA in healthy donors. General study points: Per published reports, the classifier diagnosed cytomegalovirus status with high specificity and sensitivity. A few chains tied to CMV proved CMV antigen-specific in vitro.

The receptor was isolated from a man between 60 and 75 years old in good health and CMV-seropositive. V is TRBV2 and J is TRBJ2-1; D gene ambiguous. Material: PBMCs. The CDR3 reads CASRTSVANEQFF. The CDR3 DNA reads TGTGCCAGCAGAACATCTGTAGCCAATGAGCAGTTCTTC.